What follows is one T cell receptor (beta chain) and its context. This sample is part of a study of blood T cell repertoires in COVID-19. TCRdb's table, derived via immunoSEQ multiplex PCR, lists solely in-frame clones and lacks some. The table includes 300,000 to 400,000 clones, approximately 89% detected once. The V and J ends lost 0 bases and 6 bases respectively, with 14 bases between them. CDR1 KGHSH and CDR2 LQKENI come from the germline V gene. The CDR3 has 15 residues. The receptor comes from a woman aged 45-65 years who had recovered from COVID-19. This chain uses TRBV18 with TRBJ1-1; no firm D call. Specimen: peripheral blood. CDR3 sequence (DNA): TGTGCCAGCTCACCACCGGGAACGGGGTGGTCTGAAGCTTTCTTT. Amino acid sequence: CASSPPGTGWSEAFF.